The 11 T cell receptor beta chains given below trace back to one sample, sequenced in a study of blood T cell repertoires in COVID-19. Sequencing used immunoSEQ multiplex PCR; TCRdb keeps in-frame clones, though not all of them. The sample contains 87,000 or so clones, around 87% of which appear only once. The sample was peripheral blood. The receptors originated from a human donor with acute or convalescent COVID-19. The donor label of this sample is uncertain.

J is TRBJ2-5 and V is TRBV7-9; 7 nucleotides align to TRBD1. This CDR3 spans 17 amino acids. Germline loops: CDR1 SEHNR, CDR2 FQNEAQ (reference sequence). V trimming: 7 bases; J trimming: 2 bases; junction bases outside the gene matches: 16. In DNA, the CDR3 is TGTGCCAGCAACCCCGTTAGACAGGGACAGAGACAAGAGACCCAGTACTTC. It specifies CASNPVRQGQRQETQYF. Using reference TRBV7-9 and TRBJ2-5 for the parts outside the CDR3, the full variable domain is DTGVSQNPRHKITKRGQNVTFRCDPISEHNRLYWYRQTLGQGPEFLTYFQNEAQLEKSRLLSDRFSAERPKGSFSTLEIQRTEQGDSAMYLCASNPVRQGQRQETQYFGPGTRLLVL.

The rearrangement joins TRBV5-1 to TRBJ2-3, with D possibly being TRBD1 (5 bases). Germline values: CDR1 SGHRS, CDR2 YFSETQ. The CDR3 spans 14 residues. V lost 2 bases to trimming and J lost 7 bases, with 14 bases between them. CDR3 in DNA: TGCGCCAGCAGCTTTGGGGCTAGTACAAATACGCAGTATTTT. It is translated as CASSFGASTNTQYF.

This clone was seen a few times. V usage is TRBV6-5 and J usage is TRBJ2-5, with D perhaps TRBD2 (6 bases). Trimming shortened V by 2 bases and J by 5 bases, and 18 bases separated the two germline ends. There are 16 residues in the CDR3. CDR1 and CDR2 from the germline V gene are MNHEY and SVGAGI. In DNA, the CDR3 is TGTGCCAGCAGTTACGGGCCGGCGGGGACGCCCGAGACCCAGTACTTC. The encoded protein is CASSYGPAGTPETQYF.

This rearrangement joins TRBV5-6 to TRBJ2-5, with 9 bases that match TRBD1. Trimming removed 2 bases from V and 6 bases from J; junction bases left unmatched: 14. Germline values: CDR1 SGHDT, CDR2 YYEEEE. CDR3 length: 17 residues. The CDR3 coding sequence is TGTGCCAGCAGCTTCGAAACCGGGACAGGGAGTGTAAAGACCCAGTACTTC. Protein sequence: CASSFETGTGSVKTQYF.

V and J are TRBV12-5 and TRBJ2-3; 7 bases are shared with TRBD2. This CDR3 region has 14 residues. The V segment lost 6 bases and the J segment 3 bases; nucleotides outside the gene matches: 6. The germline V gene encodes CDR1 LGHNT and CDR2 FRNRAP. CDR3 nucleotides: TGTGCTAGTGGCTTCGGACTAGAAACAGATACGCAGTATTTT. Protein: CASGFGLETDTQYF.

The V call is TRBV6-5, the J call TRBJ2-5, with D tentatively TRBD2 (6 bases). CDR1 and CDR2 from the germline V gene are MNHEY and SVGAGI. The CDR3 runs to 14 residues. The V end was cut by 7 bases, the J end by 0 bases, with 12 bases between. CDR3: CASNRRTNQETQYF. The CDR3, as DNA: TGTGCCAGCAATCGGAGGACTAACCAAGAGACCCAGTACTTC.

The gene calls are TRBV9 and TRBJ2-5; 8 bases are shared with TRBD2. Trimming removed 0 bases from V and 2 bases from J; junction bases left unmatched: 12. CDR1 and CDR2 from the germline V gene are SGDLS and YYNGEE. The length of the CDR3 is 18 residues. The CDR3 region has the DNA TGTGCCAGCAGCGTAGCCCCCTTTTCGGGGGGGTATCAAGAGACCCAGTACTTC. Amino acids: CASSVAPFSGGYQETQYF.

This clone came up many times. Other DNA sequences in this sample translate to the same CDR3. The V gene is TRBV6-2 or TRBV6-3, the J gene TRBJ2-7; a possible D gene is TRBD1 (5 bases). V shed 2 bases and J shed 2 bases, with 10 bases lying between them. The CDR3 is 14 residues long. In germline, CDR1 is MNHEY, CDR2 SVGEGT. The CDR3 region is CASSYPQGPYEQYF. As DNA, the CDR3 is TGTGCCAGCAGTTACCCCCAGGGCCCCTACGAGCAGTACTTC.

The V call is TRBV3-1 (or the pseudogene TRBV3-2), the J call TRBJ2-1, with 9 nucleotides matching TRBD2. The CDR3 runs 16 residues. Trimming removed 1 base from V and 7 bases from J; junction bases left unmatched: 8. Germline-derived CDR1 and CDR2 are LGHDT and YNNKEL (reference sequence). In DNA form, the CDR3 reads TGTGCCAGCAGCCAAGCGTCTAGCGGGGTATTTAATGAGCAGTTCTTC. Translating it yields CASSQASSGVFNEQFF.

The chain links TRBV5-1 to TRBJ2-6, with D possibly TRBD2 on 5 matching bases. In germline, CDR1 is SGHRS, CDR2 YFSETQ. This CDR3 has 16 amino acids. The germline V and J ends were trimmed by 4 bases and 1 base, with 12 bases remaining between them. The CDR3 loop is CASSLAPGSGANVLTF. DNA of the CDR3: TGCGCCAGCAGCCTTGCCCCGGGGTCTGGGGCCAACGTCCTGACTTTC. The variable domain in full, completed from reference TRBV5-1 and TRBJ2-6, reads KAGVTQTPRYLIKTRGQQVTLSCSPISGHRSVSWYQQTPGQGLQFLFEYFSETQRNKGNFPGRFSGRQFSNSRSEMNVSTLELGDSALYLCASSLAPGSGANVLTFGAGSRLTVL.

In nucleotides, the CDR3 is TGTGCCAGTAGTATAGGCACAGGACTAAGCGCAGATACGCAGTATTTT. This encodes CASSIGTGLSADTQYF. This chain connects TRBV19 to TRBJ2-3, with D possibly being TRBD2 (6 bases). Germline V gives CDR1 LNHDA, CDR2 SQIVND (reference sequence). CDR3 size: 16 residues. V was clipped by 1 base and J by 4 bases, with 15 bases between them. Based on the CDR3 plus reference TRBV19 and TRBJ2-3, the full variable domain is DGGITQSPKYLFRKEGQNVTLSCEQNLNHDAMYWYRQDPGQGLRLIYYSQIVNDFQKGDIAEGYSVSREKKESFPLTVTSAQKNPTAFYLCASSIGTGLSADTQYFGPGTRLTVL.